These 11 T cell receptor beta chains were all obtained from the same sample, sequenced in a study of blood T cell repertoires in COVID-19. Sequencing was performed with immunoSEQ multiplex PCR; in TCRdb, only in-frame clones are kept and a portion is missing. The data show roughly 32,000 clones, about nine tenths seen once. Sequencing was done on a sample of peripheral blood. These receptors all stem from a man aged 80 or over with acute or convalescent COVID-19.

The gene calls are TRBV2 and TRBJ2-5; TRBD1 agrees at 7 bases. The J segment lost 5 bases and the V segment lost 4 bases, leaving 7 bases of the junction unmatched. The CDR3 consists of 14 residues. Germline CDR1 reads SNHLY; CDR2 reads FYNNEI. CDR3 residues: CASSGTRGRETQYF. CDR3 bases: TGTGCCAGCAGTGGGACGAGGGGGCGGGAGACCCAGTACTTC.

The rearrangement joins TRBV7-9 to TRBJ2-1; 12 bases are a match to TRBD2. CDR3 length: 18 amino acids. Germline-derived CDR1 and CDR2 are SEHNR and FQNEAQ (reference sequence). Losses at the gene ends were 2 bases for V and 5 bases for J; bases not matched to a gene: 10. The CDR3: CASSLPPRLAGVHNEQFF. CDR3 sequence (DNA): TGTGCCAGCAGCTTACCCCCCCGACTAGCGGGGGTACACAATGAGCAGTTCTTC.

The gene calls are TRBV19 and TRBJ2-7; maybe TRBD1 (6 bases). CDR3 length: 14 amino acids. The germline V gene encodes CDR1 LNHDA and CDR2 SQIVND (reference sequence). V lost 3 bases to trimming and J lost 0 bases, with 9 bases between them. The DNA of the CDR3 is TGTGCCAGTAGTATGACAGGTAGCTCCTACGAGCAGTACTTC. Protein: CASSMTGSSYEQYF.

This chain links TRBV28 with TRBJ2-2; 9 nucleotides agree with TRBD1. J gave up 3 bases and V 6 bases, and 8 bases lay outside the gene matches. The CDR3 runs 16 residues. The germline gives CDR1 MDHEN, CDR2 SYDVKM. The CDR3 protein is CASRSWDRDDTGELFF. The CDR3 DNA reads as TGTGCCAGCAGATCATGGGACAGGGATGACACCGGGGAGCTGTTTTTT.

The chain carries TRBV29-1 and TRBJ2-3, with D perhaps TRBD1 (5 bases). Germline V gene sequence: CDR1 SQVTM, CDR2 ANQGSEA. The CDR3 consists of 14 residues. Trimming left V 6 bases short and J 5 bases short, with 18 bases between. The CDR3, as DNA: TGCAGCGTGGGGCCATCGGGTACGGGAGATACGCAGTATTTT. It translates to CSVGPSGTGDTQYF.

This clone was found a few times. The J gene is TRBJ2-7, the V gene TRBV19, with a weak D call TRBD2 (5 bases). Trimming took off 5 bases at V and 0 bases at J, with 11 bases between the two ends. The length of the CDR3 is 14 residues. Germline assignment: CDR1 LNHDA and CDR2 SQIVND (reference sequence). CDR3 residues: CASSREHRSYEQYF. CDR3 nucleotide sequence: TGTGCCAGTAGTCGGGAACACCGCTCCTACGAGCAGTACTTC.

The rearrangement uses TRBV14 and TRBJ2-2, with 10 bases matching TRBD1. Germline V gene sequence: CDR1 SGHDN, CDR2 FVKESK. Trimming removed 1 base from V and 5 bases from J; junction bases left unmatched: 10. The length of the CDR3 is 18 residues. CDR3 nucleotides: TGTGCCAGCAGCCAAGCTCTTGGGGACAGGGGATGGACCGGGGAGCTGTTTTTT. This sequence encodes CASSQALGDRGWTGELFF.

This clone has a single count. This rearrangement joins TRBV7-2 to TRBJ2-3; 7 bases agree with TRBD2. CDR1 SGHTA and CDR2 FQGNSA come from the germline V gene. J was trimmed by 1 base and V by 5 bases; bases with no gene match: 6. CDR3 length: 15 residues. The chain's CDR3 is CASSAIAGRTDTQYF. The CDR3 bases are TGTGCCAGCAGCGCCATAGCGGGCCGCACAGATACGCAGTATTTT. The full variable domain, with the rest looked up from reference TRBV7-2 and TRBJ2-3, is GAGVSQSPSNKVTEKGKDVELRCDPISGHTALYWYRQSLGQGLEFLIYFQGNSAPDKSGLPSDRFSAERTGGSVSTLTIQRTQQEDSAVYLCASSAIAGRTDTQYFGPGTRLTVL.

V usage is TRBV19 and J usage is TRBJ2-5; the match to TRBD1 covers 7 bases. J was trimmed by 5 bases and V by 7 bases; bases with no gene match: 13. The CDR3 sequence is 15 residues long. Germline V gene data show CDR1 as LNHDA and CDR2 as SQIVND (reference sequence). CDR3 loop: CASMGDSHAPETQYF. For the CDR3, the DNA is TGTGCCAGTATGGGGGACAGTCACGCACCCGAGACCCAGTACTTC.

V and J are TRBV7-8 and TRBJ1-3; 8 bases agree with TRBD1. CDR1 is SGHVS and CDR2 is FQNEAQ in the germline V gene. After removal of 6 bases from V and 4 bases from J, the junction contained 5 bases not matched to a gene. CDR3 length: 14 residues. CDR3 in amino acids: CASSRAGGGNTIYF. The CDR3 coding sequence is TGTGCCAGCAGTAGGGCAGGGGGCGGAAACACCATATATTTT.

The V call is TRBV20-1, the J call TRBJ1-2, with a possible D match to TRBD1 (6 bases). The V gene lost 3 bases and the J gene lost 7 bases, with 21 bases spanning the gap. Per germline, CDR1 DFQATT and CDR2 SNEGSKA (reference sequence). CDR3 size: 15 residues. The DNA of the CDR3 is TGCAGTGCTAGTTCAGTCGACAGGCCCCTTACTGGCTACACCTTC. Translated, it gives CSASSVDRPLTGYTF.